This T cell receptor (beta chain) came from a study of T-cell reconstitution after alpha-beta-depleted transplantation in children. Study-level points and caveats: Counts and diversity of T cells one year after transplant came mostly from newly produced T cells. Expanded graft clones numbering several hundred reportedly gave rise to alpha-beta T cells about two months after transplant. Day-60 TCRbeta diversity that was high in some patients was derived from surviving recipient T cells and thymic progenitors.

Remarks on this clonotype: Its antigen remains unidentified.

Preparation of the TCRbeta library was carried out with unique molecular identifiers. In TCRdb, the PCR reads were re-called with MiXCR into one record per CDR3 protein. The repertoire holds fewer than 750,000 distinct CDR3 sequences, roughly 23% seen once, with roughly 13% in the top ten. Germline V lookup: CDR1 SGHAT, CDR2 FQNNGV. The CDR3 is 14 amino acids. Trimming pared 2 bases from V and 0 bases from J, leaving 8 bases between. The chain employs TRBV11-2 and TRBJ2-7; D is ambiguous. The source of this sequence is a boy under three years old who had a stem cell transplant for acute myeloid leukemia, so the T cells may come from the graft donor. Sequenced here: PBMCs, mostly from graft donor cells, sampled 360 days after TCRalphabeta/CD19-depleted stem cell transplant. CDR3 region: CASSLSLDSYEQYF. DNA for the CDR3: TGTGCCAGCAGCTTAAGTCTAGACTCCTACGAGCAGTACTTC.